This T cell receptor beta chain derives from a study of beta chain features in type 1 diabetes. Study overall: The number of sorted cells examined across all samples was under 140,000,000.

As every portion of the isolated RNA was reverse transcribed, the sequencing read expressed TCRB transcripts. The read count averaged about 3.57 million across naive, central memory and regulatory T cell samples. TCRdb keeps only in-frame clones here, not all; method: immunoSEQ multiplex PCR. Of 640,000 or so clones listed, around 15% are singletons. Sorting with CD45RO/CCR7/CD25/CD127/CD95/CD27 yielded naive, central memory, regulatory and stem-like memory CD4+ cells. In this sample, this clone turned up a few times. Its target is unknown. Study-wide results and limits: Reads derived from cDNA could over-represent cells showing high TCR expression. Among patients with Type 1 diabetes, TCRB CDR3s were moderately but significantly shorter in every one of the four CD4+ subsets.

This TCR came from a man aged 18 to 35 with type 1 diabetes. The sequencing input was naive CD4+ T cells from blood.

The CDR3 sequence: CSVIAGGSYNEQFF. The CDR3 DNA reads as TGCAGCGTTATAGCGGGGGGATCCTACAATGAGCAGTTCTTC. V and J are TRBV29-1 and TRBJ2-1, with TRBD2 matching over 10 bases. This CDR3 is built from 14 residues. V lost 5 bases to trimming and J lost 1 base; unmatched junction nucleotides: 2. Germline V gene data show CDR1 as SQVTM and CDR2 as ANQGSEA.